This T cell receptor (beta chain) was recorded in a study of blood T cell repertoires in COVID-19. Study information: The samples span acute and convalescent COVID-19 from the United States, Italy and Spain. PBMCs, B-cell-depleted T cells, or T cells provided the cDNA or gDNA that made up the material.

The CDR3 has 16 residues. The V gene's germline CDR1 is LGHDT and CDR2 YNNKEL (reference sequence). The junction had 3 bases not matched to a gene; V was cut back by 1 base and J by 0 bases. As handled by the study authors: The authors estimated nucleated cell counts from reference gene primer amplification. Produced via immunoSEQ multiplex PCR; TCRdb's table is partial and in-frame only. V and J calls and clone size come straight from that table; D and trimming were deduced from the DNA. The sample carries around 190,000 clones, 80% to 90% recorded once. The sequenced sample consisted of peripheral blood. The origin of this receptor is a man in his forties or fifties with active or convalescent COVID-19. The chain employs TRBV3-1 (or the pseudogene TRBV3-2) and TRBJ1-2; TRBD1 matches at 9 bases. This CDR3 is CASSQAWDRANYGYTF. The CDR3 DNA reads TGTGCCAGCAGCCAAGCCTGGGACAGGGCTAACTATGGCTACACCTTC.